This TCR beta chain was obtained from a study of T and B cells in COVID-19 patients (dated by TCRdb to about 2020). Concerning the study at large: In this study, adaptive immunity was profiled in COVID-19 patients who either had active infection or had recovered, using TRB and IGH repertoire sequencing of peripheral blood. An age-matched reference group of a few dozen healthy donors negative for COVID-19 antibodies served as the comparison for repertoire analyses. A recovered cohort included 15 to 19 patients who provided roughly 22 samples, and most of these patients had mild to moderate COVID-19 treated on an outpatient basis. A couple of patients belonged to both the recovered and active cohorts because samples were available from active disease and after recovery. In the active-infection cohort, about 90% of the roughly 20 patients had comorbidities linked to unfavorable COVID-19 outcome. The repository of TCR and BCR sequences included roughly 70 time points from 35 to 40 patients, and more than 7 million TCR sequences were analysed. In the active-infection cohort, about 60% of the 20 patients were critically ill and required mechanical ventilation or ECMO. As many as 9 follow-up blood samples were taken per patient, and some of the samples covered different disease stages within the same individual. A median age of approximately 32 years was recorded in the recovered cohort versus about 70 years in the active-infection cohort. Broader findings and caveats from the paper: Specific T cell subsets (CD4+/Treg/CD8+) and sorted SARS-CoV-2-responsive or tetramer+ T cells had not yet been sequenced, with those experiments still ongoing. The cohort was judged too small for assessing how HLA contributes to COVID-19 susceptibility or severity. TRB repertoires were found to be highly clonal in active COVID-19, whereas diversity and richness at recovery were found to rise above healthy donor levels. A total of 2,331 exclusive TCR clusters, including 30 to 40 low-pGen clusters, were found in the recovered cohort. The reported TCR clusters were stated to require prospective validation before clinical use. Blood samples from mildly ill patients during symptoms and early samples from severe cases were scarce. Patients with COVID-19 were reported to show strongly skewed TRBV/TRBJ gene usage.

The sequencing machine was an Illumina MiSeq. Multiplex PCR with BIOMED2 TRB-A/B primer pools was used to amplify TRB rearrangements. Illumina-compatible adapters and 7-nucleotide sample barcodes were attached to the amplicons through two consecutive PCRs. All library PCRs used Phusion HS II polymerase. The amplicons were purified from gel with the NucleoSpin Gel and PCR Clean-up kit, measured on Qubit, and then pooled at 4 to 5 nM. Amplicon pool quality was checked on an Agilent 2100 Bioanalyzer before Illumina next-generation sequencing. The original methods were these. TRB rearrangements were annotated with MiXCR 3.0.8 using the default MiXCR reference library. Non-productive reads and sequences with fewer than 2 reads were removed, and each unique CDR3 nucleotide sequence was counted as one clone. Clonality, diversity, richness and V-J gene usage were calculated in R 3.5.1. GLIPH2 was used to cluster TCRs by CDR3 similarity, and OLGA was used to calculate generation probabilities. Only GLIPH2 clusters containing at least four unique TCR clonotypes present in at least three individuals were kept. TCRdb trimmed public reads at Q25 via fastp, called clones via MiXCR and kept in-frame beta chains. For every CDR3 protein sequence, its rows merge into one entry that carries the most common genes and DNA. The V and J calls shown here were made by TCRdb, not taken from the authors' results. Within this sample are roughly 27,000 distinct CDR3 sequences, with around a third of them counted one time only. Clones ranked in the top ten supply 1.5% to 2% of the sample.

V is clipped by 6 bases and J by 6 bases, and the sequence between their germline boundaries is 19 bases long. The CDR3 measures 15 amino acids from cysteine to phenylalanine. Only CDR3 DNA is held: 45 bases, read in frame from base 1. CDR1 and CDR2 are drawn from the germline V gene: ENHRY, SYGVKD. This clonotype was seen a single time. No antigen is known for it. Base qualities are not provided; no much larger clone lies one nucleotide away. Evidence from one read is weak. Genomic DNA extracted from blood, in amounts of about 240-550 ng, served as the starting material for amplifying TRB repertoires.

Source material: blood. This receptor chain uses TRBV10-3 and TRBJ2-3, with a weak D call of TRBD1 (8 bases match). This TCR derives from a human donor who had recovered from COVID-19. The bases read TGTGCCATCAGAAGGGAGGGACAGGCATTTGATACGCAGTATTTT. It is translated as CAIRREGQAFDTQYF.